The clone carrying this T cell receptor beta chain showed up many times. The source of the sample is a study of prognosis after radiotherapy for stage I lung cancer. Trimming left V 6 bases short and J 1 base short, with 12 bases between. The length of the CDR3 is 14 residues. Genomic DNA was the source, and TCR beta CDR3 was amplified from it by two-round multiplex PCR. Primers targeting each individual TRBV and TRBJ gene were applied in first-round PCR. TCRdb reprocessed the multiplex PCR reads with MiXCR, giving one entry per CDR3 protein. The sample comprises some 38,000 distinct CDR3 sequences, around a quarter of which are singletons, and about 25% rests with the top ten.

This material consisted of PBMCs, taken before or after stereotactic body radiation therapy (not recorded which). This TCR came from a donor over 45 with non-small cell lung cancer. The rearrangement joins TRBV12-3 or TRBV12-4 to TRBJ2-5, with D unresolved. As DNA, the CDR3 is TGTGCCAGCAGCTTAAATGAGCGCCAAGAGACCCAGTACTTC. Translating it yields CASSLNERQETQYF.